Below, 26 T cell receptor beta chains from the same sample are listed, as sequenced in a study of blood T cells in healthy people across ages. The authors ran a second PCR of roughly 6 to 12 cycles using a sample-barcoded 5' primer and a J-beta primer mix. TCRdb used MiXCR to reprocess the 5' RACE reads, holding one entry per CDR3 protein. The sample has fewer than 1 million distinct CDR3 sequences, under 55% seen once. Sequencing was performed on blood. These receptors were obtained from a man aged 55-75 years in good health.

This clonotype was detected once. The chain joins TRBV20-1 to TRBJ2-2, with D tentatively TRBD2 (6 bases). Looked up from germline, CDR1 is DFQATT and CDR2 is SNEGSKA (reference sequence). Trimming stripped 0 bases from V and 1 base from J, with 15 bases between. The CDR3 runs to 17 residues. This chain's CDR3 is CSARDGLARGNTGELFF. The CDR3 bases are TGCAGTGCTAGAGATGGTCTAGCGCGAGGGAACACCGGGGAGCTGTTTTTT.

Comment on this clonotype: A read error may produce the germline difference seen at one junction end. The chain employs TRBV6-5 and TRBJ1-2; D is unresolved. The CDR3 has 13 residues. Germline-derived CDR1 and CDR2 are MNHEY and SVGAGI. CDR3 DNA: TGTGCCAGCAGTTACTCGACGAAATATGGCTGCACCTTC. It codes for CASSYSTKYGCTF.

This clonotype was detected only a few times. The chain links TRBV28 to TRBJ2-5; D not resolved. The CDR3 is 14 amino acids. Germline assignment: CDR1 MDHEN and CDR2 SYDVKM. V lost 4 bases and J lost 5, with 14 bases in between. This CDR3 is CASSSQRSGETQYF. DNA for the CDR3: TGTGCCAGCAGTTCACAGCGATCCGGGGAGACCCAGTACTTC.

The chain joins TRBV6-2 or TRBV6-3 to TRBJ2-5; 7 bases are a match to TRBD2. The J segment lost 2 bases and the V segment lost 2 bases, leaving 5 bases of the junction unmatched. Germline values: CDR1 MNHEY, CDR2 SVGEGT. This CDR3 contains 15 residues. CDR3 sequence reads: CASSYPGGRQETQYF. Written as DNA, the CDR3 is TGTGCCAGCAGTTACCCGGGGGGACGTCAAGAGACCCAGTACTTC.

This chain uses TRBV20-1 with TRBJ2-1; TRBD2 might be the D (6 bases). The CDR3 spans 15 residues. The V end was cut by 4 bases, the J end by 3 bases, with 16 bases between. CDR1 DFQATT and CDR2 SNEGSKA come from the germline V gene (reference sequence). This CDR3 is CSATLLADYYNEQFF. CDR3 sequence (DNA): TGCAGTGCTACCCTCCTGGCGGACTACTACAATGAGCAGTTCTTC.

The sample holds a few counts of this clonotype. The CDR3 loop reads CASSLGRGVGEQYF. The CDR3, as DNA: TGTGCCAGCAGCTTGGGTAGGGGGGTAGGCGAGCAGTACTTC. J is TRBJ2-7 and V is TRBV5-6; D is possibly TRBD1 or TRBD2 (6 bases each). Between the trimmed V and J ends, which lost 0 bases and 6 bases, there was a span of 13 bases. This CDR3 contains 14 residues. Per the germline V gene, CDR1 is SGHDT and CDR2 is YYEEEE.

The chain couples TRBV7-9 to TRBJ2-3; TRBD2 aligns across 9 bases. Germline V gene data show CDR1 as SEHNR and CDR2 as FQNEAQ (reference sequence). The CDR3 is made up of 16 amino acids. V shed 3 bases and J 1 base; nucleotides not matched to a gene: 5. This CDR3 is CASSFAAGGRTDTQYF. The DNA of the CDR3 is TGTGCCAGCAGCTTTGCAGCGGGGGGCCGCACAGATACGCAGTATTTT.

V gene TRBV13 combines with J gene TRBJ2-2; TRBD1 agrees at 8 bases. The V segment lost 3 bases and the J segment 4 bases; nucleotides outside the gene matches: 4. The CDR3 totals 15 residues. Germline assignment: CDR1 PRHDT and CDR2 FYEKMQ (reference sequence). The CDR3 DNA reads TGTGCCAGCAGCTTGCAGGGGGCCGCCACCGGGGAGCTGTTTTTT. Amino acid sequence: CASSLQGAATGELFF.

This clonotype appeared many times. The rearrangement uses TRBV4-1 and TRBJ2-6; D gene unclear. Trimming removed 0 bases at V and 0 bases at J, with 15 bases between. The CDR3 extends over 19 amino acids. Germline-derived CDR1 and CDR2 are MGHRA and YSYEKL. CDR3 DNA: TGCGCCAGCAGCCAAGATCTAGTAAACTCCGCCTCTGGGGCCAACGTCCTGACTTTC. It is translated as CASSQDLVNSASGANVLTF.

This clonotype has a single count. The chain joins TRBV5-1 to TRBJ2-2, with D perhaps TRBD1 (6 bases). CDR3 length equals 15 residues. V lost 6 bases and J lost 6, with 18 bases in between. Per germline, CDR1 SGHRS and CDR2 YFSETQ. In nucleotides, the CDR3 is TGCGCCAGCACACTGGGGGCGATTGGTGCCGGGGAGCTGTTTTTT. This encodes CASTLGAIGAGELFF.

The V call is TRBV12-3 or TRBV12-4, the J call TRBJ2-5; TRBD2 agrees at 8 bases. With V trimmed by 5 bases and J by 11 bases, 13 bases remained unmatched. The CDR3 totals 14 residues. As DNA, the CDR3 is TGTGCCAGCAGTGAGCGGGGGCGGTACAATGAGCAGTACTTC. This sequence encodes CASSERGRYNEQYF.

V and J are TRBV5-1 and TRBJ2-1; D remains ambiguous. Per the germline V gene, CDR1 is SGHRS and CDR2 is YFSETQ. Trimming removed 6 bases at V and 5 bases at J, with 6 bases between. The CDR3 is made up of 11 amino acids. The CDR3 region has the DNA TGCGCCAGCAAGAGCGACAATGAGCAGTTCTTC. Translating it yields CASKSDNEQFF.

This chain connects TRBV6-2 or TRBV6-3 to TRBJ2-7; a possible D gene is TRBD1 (5 bases). CDR1 and CDR2 (germline): MNHEY, SVGEGT. This CDR3 is built from 17 residues. Trimming cost V 0 bases and J 3 bases, with 18 bases left between them. The DNA for the CDR3 is TGTGCCAGCAGTTACTCGCGTGACGCAGGGCTGAGCTACGAGCAGTACTTC. Translated, it gives CASSYSRDAGLSYEQYF.

In this sample, this clonotype turned up a few times. CDR3 DNA: TGTGCCAGCATGGGACAGGGAGGGTCCTATGGCTACACCTTC. It codes for CASMGQGGSYGYTF. The chain carries TRBV25-1 and TRBJ1-2; 9 bases line up with TRBD1. The J segment lost 4 bases and the V segment lost 7 bases, leaving 7 bases of the junction unmatched. CDR3 length: 14 amino acids. Germline assignment: CDR1 MGHDK and CDR2 SYGVNS.

This clonotype was picked up a small number of times. The chain recombines TRBV6-2 or TRBV6-3 with TRBJ2-7; D possibly corresponds to TRBD1 (5 bases). The CDR3 runs to 13 residues. The V end lost 6 bases, the J end lost 2 bases, and 11 bases lay between the germline ends. Per germline, CDR1 MNHEY and CDR2 SVGEGT. CDR3 DNA sequence: TGTGCCAGCAGAGGCAGGGAAACCTACGAGCAGTACTTC. It yields the protein CASRGRETYEQYF.

This clonotype was seen a handful of times. The rearrangement uses TRBV20-1 and TRBJ2-7, with TRBD2 identical over 8 bases. V trimming: 6 bases; J trimming: 4 bases; junction bases outside the gene matches: 11. The CDR3 has 14 residues. From germline, CDR1 is DFQATT and CDR2 SNEGSKA (reference sequence). The chain's CDR3 is CSAMSRGGAYEQYF. CDR3 nucleotide sequence: TGCAGTGCCATGTCCCGGGGGGGGGCGTACGAGCAGTACTTC.

There are a few counts of this clonotype. The V call is TRBV4-1, the J call TRBJ2-3, with no clear D. V lost 0 bases and J 5 bases, leaving 6 bases between the germline ends. This CDR3 has 13 residues. Germline lookup yields CDR1 MGHRA and CDR2 YSYEKL. The CDR3 DNA follows: TGCGCCAGCAGCCAAGACCCCCAAGATACGCAGTATTTT. Translation gives CASSQDPQDTQYF.

A single count supports this clonotype. The chain joins TRBV10-3 to TRBJ1-4; D is unclear. The CDR3 consists of 14 residues. Per the germline V gene, CDR1 is ENHRY and CDR2 is SYGVKD. The V gene lost 8 bases and the J gene lost 4 bases, with 14 bases spanning the gap. The CDR3 loop reads CAIEMAQINEKLFF. DNA of the CDR3: TGTGCCATCGAGATGGCACAGATTAATGAAAAACTGTTTTTT.

In its sample, this clonotype was seen a few times. The chain couples TRBV2 to TRBJ2-7, with D uncertain. This CDR3 has 14 residues. CDR1 is SNHLY and CDR2 is FYNNEI in the germline V gene. V was shortened by 3 bases and J by 5 bases, with 14 bases between the two germline ends. CDR3 sequence reads: CASSEAPRLHEQYF. CDR3 bases: TGTGCCAGCAGTGAGGCACCCAGATTACACGAGCAGTACTTC.

A single count supports this clonotype. The DNA for the CDR3 is TGTGCCAGCGGATTCGCGGACAGGGCTCCCGGGGGCTACACCTTC. As protein: CASGFADRAPGGYTF. The chain links TRBV28 to TRBJ1-2; 8 bases line up with TRBD1. V shed 8 bases and J 8 bases; nucleotides not matched to a gene: 16. In germline, CDR1 is MDHEN, CDR2 SYDVKM. This CDR3 region has 15 residues.

This clonotype was seen a few times. V is TRBV14 and J is TRBJ2-2, with D possibly being TRBD2 (5 bases). CDR1 is SGHDN, CDR2 FVKESK, per germline. The CDR3 sequence is 17 residues long. The ends were cut back, 0 bases at V and 4 bases at J, with 15 bases in the middle. CDR3 nucleotides: TGTGCCAGCAGCCAAGATAGCCCTGGACTGGGCACCGGGGAGCTGTTTTTT. This gives the protein CASSQDSPGLGTGELFF.

The rearrangement joins TRBV6-5 to TRBJ1-2; D possibly corresponds to TRBD1 (5 bases). This CDR3 contains 15 residues. V shed 1 base and J shed 0 bases, with 9 bases lying between them. Germline V CDR1 and CDR2: MNHEY, SVGAGI. CDR3 sequence (DNA): TGTGCCAGCAGTTACTATTCAGGGTCTAACTATGGCTACACCTTC. Translated: CASSYYSGSNYGYTF.

The J gene is TRBJ2-3, the V gene TRBV12-3 or TRBV12-4, with D tentatively TRBD1 (6 bases). This CDR3 has 14 residues. The V gene lost 6 bases and the J gene lost 2 bases, with 12 bases spanning the gap. As DNA, the CDR3 is TGTGCCAGCAGGATTCAGGGGTCCACAGATACGCAGTATTTT. Translation: CASRIQGSTDTQYF.

This clonotype was counted a few times. The CDR3 sequence is CASSLGLTDRYGYTF. DNA for the CDR3: TGTGCCAGCAGCTTGGGGCTGACAGATCGCTATGGCTACACCTTC. The chain couples TRBV5-6 to TRBJ1-2; a weak D match, TRBD1 (5 bases). This CDR3 is built from 15 residues. The V end was cut by 0 bases, the J end by 4 bases, with 13 bases between. Germline CDR1 is SGHDT and CDR2 is YYEEEE.

The chain combines TRBV6-5 with TRBJ2-7, with D uncertain. The J call may be incorrect, as the DNA end agrees better with TRBJ2-5. CDR3 length: 15 amino acids. Germline assignment: CDR1 MNHEY and CDR2 SVGAGI. CDR3 region: CASSYSMSRKETQYF. The CDR3 bases are TGTGCCAGCAGTTACTCGATGTCTAGAAAAGAGACCCAGTACTTC.

This chain connects TRBV7-8 to TRBJ2-5; D is unclear. Germline CDR1 reads SGHVS; CDR2 reads FQNEAQ. The CDR3 is 13 residues long. The V end lost 4 bases, the J end lost 3 bases, and 9 bases lay between the germline ends. The CDR3 coding sequence is TGTGCCAGCAGCTCGGATAACGAAGAGACCCAGTACTTC. Amino acids: CASSSDNEETQYF.